This T cell receptor (beta chain) was sequenced during a study of control samples from healthy donors and cancer patients. Method: immunoSEQ multiplex PCR; TCRdb's copy keeps in-frame clones and lacks some. The sample carries 130,000 to 150,000 clones, approximately 88% recorded once. The CDR3 is 13 residues long. Germline-derived CDR1 and CDR2 are GTSNPN and SVGIG (reference sequence). V was pared by 2 bases and J by 5 bases, with 10 bases between. The origin of this receptor is a man younger than 40 in good health. Sample: blood. The gene calls are TRBV30 and TRBJ1-5; D gene unclear. The CDR3 spells CAWSLRGDQPQHF. The DNA of the CDR3 is TGTGCCTGGAGTCTACGTGGAGATCAGCCCCAGCATTTT.